This entry concerns a single T cell receptor beta chain. This specimen belongs to a study of graft-versus-host responses after intestinal transplantation. Study at large: Each recipient received a multivisceral, liver-intestinal, or isolated intestinal graft.

Produced via immunoSEQ multiplex PCR; TCRdb's table is partial and in-frame only. This table has approximately 50,000 clones, around nine tenths appearing once. Germline-derived CDR1 and CDR2 are SGHDN and FVKESK. The length of the CDR3 is 15 residues. V shed 0 bases and J 1 base; nucleotides not matched to a gene: 3. Specimen: PBMCs, collected 26 days after transplant. This receptor was taken from a human patient who received an intestinal transplant, so some T cells may come from the graft donor. The rearrangement joins TRBV14 to TRBJ2-7, with TRBD2 matching 7 bases. CDR3 residues: CASSQEQGGSYEQYF. CDR3 nucleotide sequence: TGTGCCAGCAGCCAAGAGCAGGGAGGGTCCTACGAGCAGTACTTC. Full variable domain (remainder filled in from reference TRBV14 and TRBJ2-7): EAGVTQFPSHSVIEKGQTVTLRCDPISGHDNLYWYRRVMGKEIKFLLHFVKESKQDESGMPNNRFLAERTGGTYSTLKVQPAELEDSGVYFCASSQEQGGSYEQYFGPGTRLTVT.